Detailed here is one T cell receptor beta chain. The antigen is not known. TCRdb's table, derived via immunoSEQ multiplex PCR, lists solely in-frame clones and lacks some. The sample consists of tens of thousands of clones, around 82% of them appearing once. Time point described: cycle 4 day 1 (C4D1), after more than 5 weeks of nivolumab. Each patient experienced a relapse that followed autologous stem cell transplantation, and brentuximab vedotin exposure varied. Best outcomes ranged across complete response, partial response and progressive disease. Trimming pared 5 bases from V and 0 bases from J, leaving 16 bases between. The CDR3 is made up of 17 amino acids. The germline V gene has CDR1 SEHNR and CDR2 FQNEAQ (reference sequence). This sample was taken from a study of PD-1 blockade in classical Hodgkin lymphoma. Study-level information: Each patient was given nivolumab 3 mg/kg through a vein every 2 weeks. The study, taken as a whole, reports: Prior therapy or disease activity may underlie the repertoire differences, whose causes remain undefined.

This clonotype was obtained from a human donor with classical Hodgkin lymphoma. This material consisted of peripheral blood mononuclear cells (PBMCs), taken before the fourth cycle of nivolumab. The J gene is TRBJ2-2, the V gene TRBV7-9; D unresolved. The CDR3 DNA reads TGTGCCAGCAGCCATATTCGGCCGACCGCGAACACCGGGGAGCTGTTTTTT. Its translation is CASSHIRPTANTGELFF.